These 32 T cell receptor beta chains came from one sample sequenced in a study of blood T cell repertoires in COVID-19 (TCRdb year 2020). Libraries were prepared through the immunoSEQ multiplex PCR assay. TCRdb limited this immuneACCESS table to in-frame rearrangements with V and J called. A share of clones is missing; checked studies link under half to unresolved V genes, and the rest is unexplained. Recorded for this sample are over 100,000 clones; roughly nine tenths of them occurred a single time. The top ten clones comprise under 6.5% of the sample. Sequenced input: peripheral blood. These receptors came from a human donor in a cohort sampled during active COVID-19.

The chain joins TRBV12-5 to TRBJ1-1; D not resolved. V was clipped by 0 bases and J by 1 base, with 12 bases between them. The CDR3 loop spans 16 amino acids. The germline gives CDR1 LGHNT, CDR2 FRNRAP. The CDR3 bases are TGTGCTAGTGGTTTGGTACTAGGATCATGGAACACTGAAGCTTTCTTT. This codes for CASGLVLGSWNTEAFF.

The chain is built from TRBV24-1 and TRBJ2-3, with D possibly TRBD1 on 7 matching bases. Between the trimmed V and J ends, which lost 1 base and 3 bases, there was a span of 13 bases. CDR3 size: 16 residues. CDR1 is KGHDR, CDR2 SFDVKD, per germline. This chain's CDR3 is CATSDFSGGSTDTQYF. CDR3 nucleotide sequence: TGTGCCACCAGTGATTTCTCAGGGGGGTCGACAGATACGCAGTATTTT.

J is TRBJ1-1 and V is TRBV29-1, with D unclear. The CDR3 spans 10 residues. CDR1 is SQVTM and CDR2 is ANQGSEA in the germline V gene. V shed 1 base and J shed 11 bases, with 8 bases lying between them. The CDR3 protein is CSVEANTAFF. In nucleotides, the CDR3 is TGCAGCGTTGAAGCGAACACGGCTTTCTTT.

V is TRBV10-3 and J is TRBJ1-6; 9 positions match TRBD1. The CDR3 loop spans 17 amino acids. J was trimmed by 0 bases and V by 6 bases; bases with no gene match: 6. Per the germline V gene, CDR1 is ENHRY and CDR2 is SYGVKD. CDR3 DNA sequence: TGTGCCATCAGAGGGACAGGGCCCAGCTCCTATAATTCACCCCTCCACTTT. It codes for CAIRGTGPSSYNSPLHF.

The chain joins TRBV19 to TRBJ1-1; 7 bases line up with TRBD1. V gave up 7 bases and J gave up 1 base; unmatched junction bases: 9. The CDR3 has 15 residues. The germline gives CDR1 LNHDA, CDR2 SQIVND (reference sequence). CDR3 amino acids: CASIPLDRENTEAFF. The CDR3 DNA is TGTGCCAGTATCCCACTCGACAGGGAGAACACTGAAGCTTTCTTT.

The chain carries TRBV3-1 (or the pseudogene TRBV3-2) and TRBJ2-3; D may be TRBD2 (5 bases). The CDR3 has 13 amino acids. From germline, CDR1 is LGHDT and CDR2 YNNKEL (reference sequence). V was clipped by 3 bases and J by 5 bases, with 9 bases between them. The CDR3 loop reads CASSQRVRDTQYF. As DNA, the CDR3 is TGTGCCAGCAGCCAGCGGGTCCGAGATACGCAGTATTTT.

This sequence joins TRBV3-1 (or the pseudogene TRBV3-2) and TRBJ1-2; 7 nucleotides align to TRBD1. The CDR3 is 17 amino acids. Looked up from germline, CDR1 is LGHDT and CDR2 is YNNKEL (reference sequence). V lost 2 bases and J lost 7; bases outside the gene matches: 16. The CDR3 is CASSQLYTGTETFGYTF. The CDR3 nucleotides are TGTGCCAGCAGCCAACTATATACCGGGACAGAGACCTTTGGCTACACCTTC.

The rearrangement uses TRBV27 and TRBJ1-2; 8 nucleotides match TRBD1. The CDR3 runs to 12 residues. Germline V gene data show CDR1 as MNHEY and CDR2 as SMNVEV (reference sequence). The V gene end was trimmed by 6 bases and the J gene end by 8 bases; junction bases not matched to a gene: 5. This chain's CDR3 is CASSGQGTGYTF. CDR3 nucleotide sequence: TGTGCCAGCAGCGGACAGGGTACCGGCTACACCTTC.

This clone was recorded once. V is TRBV6-5 and J is TRBJ2-1; 7 bases are a match to TRBD1. The CDR3 runs to 15 residues. CDR1 is MNHEY and CDR2 is SVGAGI in the germline V gene. With V trimmed by 8 bases and J by 1 base, 8 bases remained unmatched. CDR3 in DNA: TGTGCCAGCCGCCCTACGACAGGGTCCTACAATGAGCAGTTCTTC. Its translation is CASRPTTGSYNEQFF.

The chain combines TRBV6-2 or TRBV6-3 with TRBJ2-2; 14 nucleotides agree with TRBD2. Losses at the gene ends were 2 bases for V and 7 bases for J; bases not matched to a gene: 9. Germline assignment: CDR1 MNHEY and CDR2 SVGEGT. The CDR3 has 18 amino acids. The CDR3 reads CASSYTGTSGSIFGELFF. CDR3 sequence (DNA): TGTGCCAGCAGTTACACCGGGACTAGCGGGAGTATTTTCGGGGAGCTGTTTTTT.

V gene TRBV27 combines with J gene TRBJ2-1; D may be TRBD2 (6 bases). Germline lookup yields CDR1 MNHEY and CDR2 SMNVEV (reference sequence). This CDR3 is built from 14 residues. Trimming removed 5 bases from V and 3 bases from J, with 11 bases in between. The CDR3 nucleotides are TGTGCCAGCAGTACGGGGGTAATCTACAATGAGCAGTTCTTC. Amino acid sequence: CASSTGVIYNEQFF.

The chain combines TRBV4-2 with TRBJ2-1; 8 nucleotides match TRBD2. The length of the CDR3 is 16 residues. Trimming at V came to 0 bases and at J to 0 bases, leaving 1 base not matched to a gene. Germline V gene data show CDR1 as LGHNA and CDR2 as YNFKEQ. The CDR3 loop reads CASSQDTSGSYNEQFF. Here the CDR3 DNA reads TGTGCCAGCAGCCAAGATACTAGCGGCTCCTACAATGAGCAGTTCTTC.

The chain uses TRBV5-1 and TRBJ1-5, with TRBD1 as a possible D gene (5 bases). The CDR3 covers 17 residues. The V end was cut by 1 base, the J end by 6 bases, with 20 bases between. Per the germline V gene, CDR1 is SGHRS and CDR2 is YFSETQ. The CDR3 reads CASSLRLRGVTSQPQHF. CDR3 nucleotides: TGCGCCAGCAGCTTGCGATTGCGGGGGGTAACAAGTCAGCCCCAGCATTTT.

This clone was seen just once. V usage is TRBV27 and J usage is TRBJ1-2; TRBD1 matches at 10 bases. Germline assignment: CDR1 MNHEY and CDR2 SMNVEV (reference sequence). The CDR3 is 15 amino acids. J lost 5 bases, V lost 5 bases, and 8 bases had no gene match. The CDR3 loop reads CASSQDRGAGYGYTF. DNA of the CDR3: TGTGCCAGCAGTCAGGACAGGGGGGCCGGGTATGGCTACACCTTC.

The rearrangement uses TRBV9 and TRBJ1-4, with D uncertain. The V gene lost 4 bases and the J gene lost 0 bases, with 7 bases spanning the gap. This CDR3 region has 14 residues. Germline V lookup: CDR1 SGDLS, CDR2 YYNGEE. DNA for the CDR3: TGTGCCAGCAGCCTCCGGGCAACTAATGAAAAACTGTTTTTT. It translates to CASSLRATNEKLFF. The full variable domain, with the rest looked up from reference TRBV9 and TRBJ1-4, is DSGVTQTPKHLITATGQRVTLRCSPRSGDLSVYWYQQSLDQGLQFLIQYYNGEERAKGNILERFSAQQFPDLHSELNLSSLELGDSALYFCASSLRATNEKLFFGSGTQLSVL.

The V gene is TRBV7-2, the J gene TRBJ2-1; weak D call: TRBD2 (6 bases). CDR1 is SGHTA and CDR2 is FQGNSA in the germline V gene. The ends were cut back, 7 bases at V and 7 bases at J, with 14 bases in the middle. The CDR3 is 13 residues long. This chain's CDR3 is CASTPRGRNEQFF. In DNA form, the CDR3 reads TGTGCCAGCACCCCCCGGGGGAGGAATGAGCAGTTCTTC. Using reference TRBV7-2 and TRBJ2-1 for the parts outside the CDR3, the full variable domain is GAGVSQSPSNKVTEKGKDVELRCDPISGHTALYWYRQSLGQGLEFLIYFQGNSAPDKSGLPSDRFSAERTGGSVSTLTIQRTQQEDSAVYLCASTPRGRNEQFFGPGTRLTVL.

The V call is TRBV28, the J call TRBJ2-5, with TRBD2 matching 10 bases. V was clipped by 8 bases and J by 3 bases; unmatched bases: 12. This CDR3 comprises 16 residues. CDR1 and CDR2 (germline): MDHEN, SYDVKM. The CDR3 loop reads CASLDPLAGDEETQYF. In nucleotides, the CDR3 is TGTGCCAGCCTCGATCCTCTAGCGGGGGACGAAGAGACCCAGTACTTC.

The J gene is TRBJ2-7, the V gene TRBV5-6; D uncertain. The germline V and J ends were trimmed by 0 bases and 1 base, with 8 bases remaining between them. CDR1 and CDR2 (germline): SGHDT, YYEEEE. CDR3 length: 14 amino acids. The CDR3 sequence is CASSLVLPSYEQYF. In DNA, the CDR3 is TGTGCCAGCAGCTTGGTACTACCTTCCTACGAGCAGTACTTC.

The chain uses TRBV5-1 and TRBJ1-1; 7 positions match TRBD1. Germline lookup yields CDR1 SGHRS and CDR2 YFSETQ. After removal of 0 bases from V and 2 bases from J, the junction contained 7 bases not matched to a gene. The CDR3 is 16 amino acids. This CDR3 reads CASSLDLWTGNTEAFF. The CDR3 DNA follows: TGCGCCAGCAGCTTGGATCTTTGGACAGGAAACACTGAAGCTTTCTTT.

V and J are TRBV18 and TRBJ1-1; a weak D match, TRBD1 (5 bases). Trimming left V 3 bases short and J 5 bases short, with 10 bases between. Germline CDR1 and CDR2: KGHSH and LQKENI. The CDR3 loop spans 13 amino acids. This CDR3 reads CASSPTARTEAFF. The CDR3 DNA is TGTGCCAGCTCACCGACAGCTAGGACTGAAGCTTTCTTT.

CDR3 region: CASSRNRGQHIQYF. CDR3 nucleotides: TGTGCCAGCAGCAGAAACAGGGGACAACACATTCAGTACTTC. This chain connects TRBV5-8 to TRBJ2-4, with 7 bases identical to TRBD1. This CDR3 region has 14 residues. Germline values: CDR1 SGHTS, CDR2 YDEGEE. V dropped 4 bases and J dropped 8; count of bases not matched to a gene: 9. The full variable domain, rest sourced from reference TRBV5-8 and TRBJ2-4, is EAGVTQSPTHLIKTRGQQATLRCSPISGHTSVYWYQQALGLGLQFLLWYDEGEERNRGNFPPRFSGRQFPNYSSELNVNALELEDSALYLCASSRNRGQHIQYFGAGTRLSVL.

The count of this clone is one. The V and J genes are TRBV6-5 and TRBJ2-5; D is uncertain. The length of the CDR3 is 16 residues. V lost 0 bases, J lost 3 bases, and 14 bases lay in between. Per the germline V gene, CDR1 is MNHEY and CDR2 is SVGAGI. The CDR3 here is CASSYSYAPRKETQYF. The CDR3 DNA reads as TGTGCCAGCAGTTACTCGTACGCTCCGAGGAAAGAGACCCAGTACTTC.

CDR3 sequence reads: CATSRAVTEAFF. CDR3 nucleotides: TGTGCCACCAGCAGAGCGGTCACTGAAGCTTTCTTT. The chain carries TRBV15 and TRBJ1-1; D not resolved. Trimming shortened V by 1 base and J by 4 bases, and 4 bases separated the two germline ends. From germline, CDR1 is LNHNV and CDR2 YYDKDF (reference sequence). CDR3 length equals 12 residues.

The chain is built from TRBV29-1 and TRBJ2-7; 12 nucleotides line up with TRBD1. The germline gives CDR1 SQVTM, CDR2 ANQGSEA. CDR3 length: 15 residues. V was pared by 3 bases and J by 6 bases, with 9 bases of the junction left unmatched. The DNA of the CDR3 is TGCAGCGTTGACCGCCGGGACAGGGGGCCCTCCGAGCAGTACTTC. It encodes CSVDRRDRGPSEQYF.

The chain links TRBV20-1 to TRBJ2-5; 7 bases map to TRBD2. The CDR3 has 15 amino acids. Losses at the gene ends were 3 bases for V and 5 bases for J; bases not matched to a gene: 12. Germline-derived CDR1 and CDR2 are DFQATT and SNEGSKA (reference sequence). CDR3 in amino acids: CSASRGAGGTETQYF. The CDR3 region has the DNA TGCAGTGCTAGTAGGGGAGCCGGGGGGACGGAGACCCAGTACTTC.

This chain links TRBV19 with TRBJ2-5, with 10 nucleotides matching TRBD2. The V and J ends lost 3 bases and 4 bases, in that order; junction bases with no gene match: 11. The CDR3 runs to 17 residues. The germline gives CDR1 LNHDA, CDR2 SQIVND (reference sequence). CDR3 sequence (DNA): TGTGCCAGTAGTATTCGGGCTAGCGGGAGTGTGCGAGAGACCCAGTACTTC. It is translated as CASSIRASGSVRETQYF.

This clone was observed a handful of times. The rearrangement uses TRBV2 and TRBJ1-1, with D uncertain. The CDR3 is made up of 14 amino acids. Trimming took off 7 bases at V and 0 bases at J, with 12 bases between the two ends. CDR1 and CDR2 from the germline V gene are SNHLY and FYNNEI. Here the CDR3 reads CASKINGVNTEAFF. The CDR3 region has the DNA TGTGCCAGCAAGATCAATGGAGTGAACACTGAAGCTTTCTTT.

The chain links TRBV4-1 to TRBJ2-7; 10 positions match TRBD2. Germline V gene data show CDR1 as MGHRA and CDR2 as YSYEKL. V lost 1 base to trimming and J lost 4 bases; unmatched junction nucleotides: 4. The CDR3 has 15 residues. CDR3 residues: CASSQGASGSYEQYF. CDR3 DNA sequence: TGCGCCAGCAGCCAAGGGGCTAGCGGGAGTTACGAGCAGTACTTC.

V is TRBV4-3 and J is TRBJ2-2; 9 bases map to TRBD2. Unmatched junction bases numbered 5, after V lost 6 bases and J lost 6 bases. This CDR3 region has 14 residues. CDR1 is LGHNA, CDR2 YSLEER, per germline. The CDR3 DNA reads as TGCGCCAGCAGTGTAGCGGGAGTATCCGGGGAGCTGTTTTTT. Translating gives CASSVAGVSGELFF.

This chain joins TRBV3-1 (or the pseudogene TRBV3-2) and TRBJ1-1, with 7 nucleotides matching TRBD1. Germline CDR1 LGHDT, CDR2 YNNKEL (reference sequence). J lost 6 bases, V lost 4 bases, and 17 bases had no gene match. This CDR3 comprises 17 residues. CDR3 amino acids: CASSPRQGGLGSPEAFF. The CDR3 coding sequence is TGTGCCAGCAGCCCTAGACAGGGAGGATTGGGGTCCCCTGAAGCTTTCTTT.

V is TRBV30 and J is TRBJ1-1; 7 bases agree with TRBD1. Germline assignment: CDR1 GTSNPN and CDR2 SVGIG (reference sequence). This CDR3 is built from 14 residues. With V trimmed by 3 bases and J by 6 bases, 10 bases remained unmatched. The CDR3 nucleotides are TGTGCCTGGAGGTGGGACAGTCAGATTCCTGAAGCTTTCTTT. As protein: CAWRWDSQIPEAFF.

This chain uses TRBV6-5 with TRBJ1-1, with 9 bases matching TRBD1. The CDR3 has 14 amino acids. The germline V gene has CDR1 MNHEY and CDR2 SVGAGI. V shed 7 bases and J 2 bases; nucleotides not matched to a gene: 5. For the CDR3, the DNA is TGTGCCAGCAAAGCGGGACAGGGAAACACTGAAGCTTTCTTT. Translated, it gives CASKAGQGNTEAFF.